Below are 22 T cell receptor beta chains sequenced from a single sample in a study of shared clonotypes between healthy human individuals. TCRdb keeps only in-frame clones here, not all; method: immunoSEQ multiplex PCR. The sample holds 300,000 to 400,000 clones; under 80% are singletons and the top ten take approximately 10%. Sequenced input: memory CD4+ T cells sorted from blood. Subset defined: CD45RA-negative fraction. The receptors derive from a man aged 25-40 years in good health.

Only one count was recorded for this clone. The chain employs TRBV5-1 and TRBJ2-7, with D possibly TRBD1 on 6 matching bases. Trimming left V 0 bases short and J 1 base short, with 11 bases between. This CDR3 region has 15 residues. Germline assignment: CDR1 SGHRS and CDR2 YFSETQ. The CDR3: CASSLVVGGSYEQYF. Written as DNA, the CDR3 is TGCGCCAGCAGCTTGGTGGTAGGGGGTTCCTACGAGCAGTACTTC.

The genes are TRBV5-6 and TRBJ2-7; the D is unclear. Germline assignment: CDR1 SGHDT and CDR2 YYEEEE. The CDR3 totals 15 residues. The V and J ends lost 0 bases and 2 bases respectively, with 12 bases between them. The CDR3 region has the DNA TGTGCCAGCAGCTTGGGGGTGGTTTCCACCTACGAGCAGTACTTC. Translating it yields CASSLGVVSTYEQYF. The full variable domain, in which reference TRBV5-6 and TRBJ2-7 provide the parts outside the CDR3, is DAGVTQSPTHLIKTRGQQVTLRCSPKSGHDTVSWYQQALGQGPQFIFQYYEEEERQRGNFPDRFSGHQFPNYSSELNVNALLLGDSALYLCASSLGVVSTYEQYFGPGTRLTVT.

The rearrangement joins TRBV9 to TRBJ2-7, with 7 bases fitting TRBD2. The CDR3 is 13 residues long. V lost 0 bases, J lost 6 bases, and 3 bases stayed unmatched. Germline V gene data show CDR1 as SGDLS and CDR2 as YYNGEE. CDR3 sequence: CASSVDWGGEQYF. CDR3 in DNA: TGTGCCAGCAGCGTAGATTGGGGGGGCGAGCAGTACTTC.

The chain employs TRBV5-1 and TRBJ2-3; TRBD2 agrees at 10 bases. The germline CDR1 and CDR2 sequences are SGHRS and YFSETQ. V was pared by 2 bases and J by 5 bases, with 5 bases of the junction left unmatched. CDR3 length: 15 residues. The CDR3 DNA sequence: TGCGCCAGCAGCTTTAGCGGGAGGAAGGGAGATACGCAGTATTTT. It codes for CASSFSGRKGDTQYF.

V gene TRBV11-2 combines with J gene TRBJ1-1; D gene unclear. Trimming pared 5 bases from V and 8 bases from J, leaving 12 bases between. Per germline, CDR1 SGHAT and CDR2 FQNNGV. The CDR3 extends over 12 amino acids. DNA of the CDR3: TGTGCCAGCAGCCAGCCGGGGTTAGAAGCTTTCTTT. Translating gives CASSQPGLEAFF. The variable domain in full, with the rest retrieved from reference TRBV11-2 and TRBJ1-1, is EAGVAQSPRYKIIEKRQSVAFWCNPISGHATLYWYQQILGQGPKLLIQFQNNGVVDDSQLPKDRFSAERLKGVDSTLKIQPAKLEDSAVYLCASSQPGLEAFFGQGTRLTVV.

The chain couples TRBV2 to TRBJ2-7, with D maybe TRBD1 (6 bases). The germline gives CDR1 SNHLY, CDR2 FYNNEI. V was trimmed by 6 bases and J by 3 bases, leaving 24 bases between them. This CDR3 contains 17 residues. The CDR3 DNA follows: TGTGCCAGCAGCCCCAAAGGGGGATGGGGGCCAATCTACGAGCAGTACTTC. Protein product: CASSPKGGWGPIYEQYF.

The V call is TRBV5-6, the J call TRBJ1-5, with a possible D match to TRBD1 (6 bases). The CDR3 spans 13 residues. Germline V gene lookup returns CDR1 SGHDT and CDR2 YYEEEE. V lost 0 bases to trimming and J lost 6 bases, with 7 bases between them. CDR3 sequence (DNA): TGTGCCAGCAGCTTGGCACAGGGTCAGCCCCAGCATTTT. This translates into CASSLAQGQPQHF. The full variable domain, with the rest looked up from reference TRBV5-6 and TRBJ1-5, is DAGVTQSPTHLIKTRGQQVTLRCSPKSGHDTVSWYQQALGQGPQFIFQYYEEEERQRGNFPDRFSGHQFPNYSSELNVNALLLGDSALYLCASSLAQGQPQHFGDGTRLSIL.

This chain uses TRBV19 with TRBJ2-1, with 7 bases that match TRBD2. This CDR3 is 12 amino acids long. In germline, CDR1 is LNHDA, CDR2 SQIVND (reference sequence). Trimming cost V 6 bases and J 9 bases; bases outside gene matches: 5. Here the CDR3 reads CASRRTRAEQFF. CDR3 coding DNA: TGTGCCAGTAGACGGACTAGGGCTGAGCAGTTCTTC.

This clone turned up a few times. J is TRBJ2-6 and V is TRBV7-9; D uncertain. The CDR3 spans 16 residues. V lost 0 bases, J lost 0 bases, and 6 bases lay in between. CDR1 is SEHNR, CDR2 FQNEAQ, per germline (reference sequence). The CDR3 DNA is TGTGCCAGCAGCTTAGCGAAGGACTCTGGGGCCAACGTCCTGACTTTC. Amino acids: CASSLAKDSGANVLTF.

This sequence joins TRBV6-4 and TRBJ2-1; the D gene is possibly TRBD2 (5 bases). The V end was cut by 2 bases, the J end by 4 bases, with 18 bases between. The CDR3 covers 17 residues. Germline V gene sequence: CDR1 MRHNA, CDR2 SNTAGT. DNA of the CDR3: TGTGCCAGCAGTGACGATAATAGCGCTTTCGGGTACAATGAGCAGTTCTTC. This encodes CASSDDNSAFGYNEQFF.

V is TRBV5-1 and J is TRBJ2-1; TRBD2 aligns across 13 bases. CDR3 length equals 15 residues. From germline, CDR1 is SGHRS and CDR2 YFSETQ. V was pared by 3 bases and J by 5 bases, with 2 bases of the junction left unmatched. The CDR3 DNA reads as TGCGCCAGCAGCTGGACTAGCGGGAGTAACAATGAGCAGTTCTTC. This codes for CASSWTSGSNNEQFF.

V and J are TRBV2 and TRBJ2-5; D tentatively reads TRBD1 or TRBD2 (5 bases each). Germline CDR1 is SNHLY and CDR2 is FYNNEI. Trimming stripped 4 bases from V and 5 bases from J, with 11 bases between. This CDR3 has 13 amino acids. The CDR3 nucleotides are TGTGCCAGCAGTGGGGACGGCTTGGAGACCCAGTACTTC. Protein sequence: CASSGDGLETQYF.

The V call is TRBV29-1, the J call TRBJ2-1; possible D gene TRBD2, 6 bases. The CDR3 runs to 15 residues. V lost 3 bases to trimming and J lost 8 bases, with 20 bases between them. The V gene's germline CDR1 is SQVTM and CDR2 ANQGSEA. Written as DNA, the CDR3 is TGCAGCGTTGAGAGCCGGTCAGGGAGGTCGGATGAGCAGTTCTTC. It translates to CSVESRSGRSDEQFF.

The V call is TRBV6-4, the J call TRBJ1-2; 10 bases map to TRBD1. J gave up 7 bases and V 6 bases, and 8 bases lay outside the gene matches. Germline V gene data show CDR1 as MRHNA and CDR2 as SNTAGT. This CDR3 is built from 14 residues. The CDR3 DNA follows: TGTGCCAGCAGACCGGGACAGGGGATGGGTGGCTACACCTTC. Translating gives CASRPGQGMGGYTF.

The chain combines TRBV7-9 with TRBJ1-2; 7 bases fit TRBD1. The V and J ends lost 2 bases and 6 bases, in that order; junction bases with no gene match: 12. Germline lookup yields CDR1 SEHNR and CDR2 FQNEAQ (reference sequence). The CDR3 runs 16 residues. CDR3 loop: CASSLTHPGTADGYTF. The CDR3, as DNA: TGTGCCAGCAGCTTAACCCACCCCGGGACAGCGGATGGCTACACCTTC.

A note on this clone: This may be a read error: a much more frequent sequence differs by one nucleotide. The chain employs TRBV28 and TRBJ2-5, with 10 nucleotides matching TRBD2. The CDR3 runs 14 residues. Germline CDR1 and CDR2: MDHEN and SYDVKM. With V trimmed by 4 bases and J by 4 bases, 3 bases remained unmatched. This CDR3 is CASSSRLAGETQYF. CDR3 nucleotide sequence: TGTGCCAGCAGTTCCCGACTAGCGGGAGAGACCCAGTACTTC.

The CDR3 region is CASSYSRGRKETQYF. Here the CDR3 DNA reads TGTGCCAGCAGTTACTCTAGGGGGAGGAAAGAGACCCAGTACTTC. This chain joins TRBV6-5 and TRBJ2-5; either TRBD1 or TRBD2 may fit D (6 bases each). Trimming removed 0 bases at V and 3 bases at J, with 11 bases between. This CDR3 is 15 amino acids long. Germline V gene sequence: CDR1 MNHEY, CDR2 SVGAGI.

The chain recombines TRBV5-6 with TRBJ2-1; 8 bases map to TRBD1. The CDR3 loop spans 14 amino acids. The junction had 1 base not matched to a gene; V was cut back by 0 bases and J by 5 bases. Germline loops: CDR1 SGHDT, CDR2 YYEEEE. CDR3 bases: TGTGCCAGCAGCTTGGTGGACAGGGACAATGAGCAGTTCTTC. This codes for CASSLVDRDNEQFF. The variable domain in full, with the rest retrieved from reference TRBV5-6 and TRBJ2-1, is DAGVTQSPTHLIKTRGQQVTLRCSPKSGHDTVSWYQQALGQGPQFIFQYYEEEERQRGNFPDRFSGHQFPNYSSELNVNALLLGDSALYLCASSLVDRDNEQFFGPGTRLTVL.

This sequence joins TRBV28 and TRBJ2-1; TRBD1 aligns across 7 bases. V lost 4 bases to trimming and J lost 8 bases; unmatched junction nucleotides: 11. The CDR3 length is 15 residues. The germline V gene has CDR1 MDHEN and CDR2 SYDVKM. The CDR3 protein is CASSSGTVINHEQFF. The DNA of the CDR3 is TGTGCCAGCAGTTCCGGGACAGTGATAAACCATGAGCAGTTCTTC.

V usage is TRBV27 and J usage is TRBJ2-1; D uncertain. The V and J ends lost 7 bases and 0 bases respectively, with 10 bases between them. This CDR3 contains 14 residues. Germline CDR1 is MNHEY and CDR2 is SMNVEV (reference sequence). The CDR3 is CASTPWDSYNEQFF. The CDR3 bases are TGTGCCAGCACCCCATGGGACTCCTACAATGAGCAGTTCTTC.

The V and J genes are TRBV10-3 and TRBJ1-1; TRBD1 agrees at 7 bases. Germline V gene data show CDR1 as ENHRY and CDR2 as SYGVKD. This CDR3 comprises 14 residues. V was pared by 5 bases and J by 2 bases, with 5 bases of the junction left unmatched. CDR3 loop: CAISPGTVNTEAFF. The CDR3 DNA is TGTGCCATCAGTCCCGGGACAGTTAACACTGAAGCTTTCTTT.

The DNA for the CDR3 is TGTGCCAGCACTTCAACCGACGGGTTTGATGAAGCTTTCTTT. Its translation: CASTSTDGFDEAFF. The J gene is TRBJ1-1, the V gene TRBV2; D gene ambiguous. The germline V gene has CDR1 SNHLY and CDR2 FYNNEI. The CDR3 sequence is 14 residues long. Trimming pared 7 bases from V and 7 bases from J, leaving 19 bases between.